This record concerns one TCR beta chain sequence. The sample holds a few counts of this clonotype. The antigen it binds to is not known. There are no base qualities to consult, and no much larger clone falls within one base. Ficoll-Paque density gradient centrifugation was the method used to isolate PBMCs. The data were taken from a study of T-cell memory formation after mild COVID-19 (dated by TCRdb to the early 2020s). Broadly, across the study: TCR sequence clusters from the two donors were found to be largely donor specific. T-cell clones expanding and contracting after mild COVID-19 in a couple of donors were tracked by longitudinal TCRalpha and TCRbeta repertoire sequencing. The cohort comprised two young, previously healthy adult volunteers, one female and one male.

The instrument given in TCRdb is Illumina NovaSeq 6000. TCRalpha and TCRbeta cDNA libraries were built by 5'RACE with constant-segment primers, adding sample barcodes and unique molecular identifiers. Trizol reagent was used to extract RNA from every sample. Libraries were amplified in two PCR steps, with a second sample barcode and Illumina TruSeq adapters added in the second step. Libraries were sequenced on an Illumina NovaSeq with 2 x 150 bp paired-end reads. Per the authors' processing: Reads were demultiplexed and collapsed into UMI-guided consensus sequences with migec v1.2.7. Using mixcr v2.1.11, UMI consensuses were aligned to TRA and TRB V and J templates and then assembled into clonotypes. Clonotypes were classified as expanded or contracted when called significant by both edgeR and NoisET, with noise models trained on biological replicates. For edgeR calls, the cutoffs were a false discovery rate-adjusted p below 0.01 and a log2 fold-change threshold of 1. As an exploratory analysis of dynamics, max-normalized trajectories of the 1000 most abundant clonotypes were examined by PCA with hierarchical clustering. The CD4 or CD8 phenotype of responding clones was assigned using the separately sequenced CD4+ and CD8+ repertoires. The public reads were reanalyzed by TCRdb: fastp trimming at Q25, MiXCR alignment, in-frame beta chains only. Rows merge per CDR3 protein into single entries with the most common DNA and genes. TCRdb, not the original authors, processed these V and J calls. The sample table holds under 60,000 distinct CDR3 sequences, of which 9.3% were seen once. The ten largest clones capture about 12% of the sample.

Broader findings and caveats from the paper: Contracting CD4+ clones appeared mostly in the CM and EM memory subsets, whereas CD8+ clones were enriched in EMRA. Clones contracting from day 15 to 85 had balanced CD4/CD8 phenotypes, while a second wave expanding from day 15 to 37 was biased towards CD4+. The study covered only a couple of mild cases, and larger cohorts including severe cases with pre-infection samples were considered necessary. SARS-CoV-2 specificity of the second-wave clones peaking on day 37 was not confirmed. The detection of some responding clones in pre-infection memory suggests that pre-existing cross-reactive memory T cells joined the SARS-CoV-2 response.

The source of this sequence is an adult woman who had mild COVID-19 (a few samples of this study predate the infection). The sample titles of this study are shuffled in the database, so cell type and time point are left out; the donor was told from shared clones. The sequenced sample consisted of PBMCs or a T cell subset sorted from them (not recorded which).

The nucleotide sequence is given as TGTGCCAGCAGTTTTTTAGCGGGAATAAGCCTTAATACGCAGTATTTT. It encodes CASSFLAGISLNTQYF. The sequence is built from TRBV12-3 or TRBV12-4 and TRBJ2-3; 8 central nucleotides agree with TRBD2. Compared with germline, V lacks 3 bases and J lacks 7 bases; bases without a gene match: 12. Including the terminal cysteine and phenylalanine, the CDR3 comprises 16 residues. Kept here is only the CDR3 DNA, which spans 48 bases and is read in frame from base 1.